The 29 T cell receptor beta chains in this list originate from one sample, sequenced in a study of response to subunit inactivated influenza vaccine. MiXCR, run by TCRdb on the RT-PCR reads, gives a single entry per CDR3 protein. Of 500,000 to 700,000 distinct CDR3 sequences listed, under 30% are singletons. These data are also associated with another study on T cells expressing NK-cell markers. That investigation notes: The cDNA for TCR beta came from 5'RACE template switching with UMIs.

Specimen: CD4+ T cells sorted from PBMCs, collected roughly 12 days after vaccination. The receptors were gathered from a man aged 45 to 65 who received an inactivated influenza vaccine.

The chain uses TRBV12-3 or TRBV12-4 and TRBJ1-1; TRBD1 might be the D (6 bases). V shed 6 bases and J shed 2 bases, with 13 bases lying between them. This CDR3 region has 14 residues. CDR3 sequence (DNA): TGTGCCAGCAGCCCACCCAGGGGAAACACTGAAGCTTTCTTT. Translation gives CASSPPRGNTEAFF.

This clonotype has more than one count but fewer than ten. The CDR3 is CASSYRGQVQETQYF. In DNA, the CDR3 is TGTGCCAGCAGCTATAGGGGACAGGTCCAAGAGACCCAGTACTTC. V and J are TRBV7-2 and TRBJ2-5; 8 bases align to TRBD1. The CDR3 covers 15 residues. The germline V gene has CDR1 SGHTA and CDR2 FQGNSA. With V trimmed by 4 bases and J by 1 base, 5 bases remained unmatched.

This clonotype has just a few counts. This chain joins TRBV5-1 and TRBJ2-3; perhaps TRBD1 as D (5 bases). The germline V gene encodes CDR1 SGHRS and CDR2 YFSETQ. This CDR3 region has 14 residues. V shed 2 bases and J shed 1 base, with 8 bases lying between them. The CDR3 nucleotides are TGCGCCAGCAGCTTACAGGAAGGCACAGATACGCAGTATTTT. Translation gives CASSLQEGTDTQYF. Together with reference TRBV5-1 and TRBJ2-3, the CDR3 gives the full variable domain: KAGVTQTPRYLIKTRGQQVTLSCSPISGHRSVSWYQQTPGQGLQFLFEYFSETQRNKGNFPGRFSGRQFSNSRSEMNVSTLELGDSALYLCASSLQEGTDTQYFGPGTRLTVL.

The V and J genes are TRBV6-2 or TRBV6-3 and TRBJ2-7; D is unresolved. V shed 6 bases and J shed 1 base, with 13 bases lying between them. Germline V gives CDR1 MNHEY, CDR2 SVGEGT. CDR3 length: 14 amino acids. In DNA, the CDR3 is TGTGCCAGCAGCCCTGCAGGTTTTTCCTACGAGCAGTACTTC. Translating gives CASSPAGFSYEQYF.

In this sample, this clonotype turned up a few times. The V and J genes are TRBV11-1 and TRBJ2-6; D gene unclear. The CDR3 consists of 18 residues. V was clipped by 3 bases and J by 0 bases, with 15 bases between them. Germline CDR1 is SGHAT and CDR2 is FQDESV (reference sequence). CDR3 in amino acids: CASSLVLFEVSGANVLTF. The CDR3 bases are TGTGCCAGCAGCTTGGTGCTCTTTGAGGTCTCTGGGGCCAACGTCCTGACTTTC.

The chain recombines TRBV5-1 with TRBJ1-1; D possibly corresponds to TRBD1 (6 bases). The CDR3 has 17 amino acids. V was clipped by 0 bases and J by 2 bases, with 17 bases between them. The germline CDR1 and CDR2 sequences are SGHRS and YFSETQ. The CDR3 protein is CASSLVTGRSLNTEAFF. The CDR3 DNA sequence: TGCGCCAGCAGCTTGGTGACAGGCCGGAGCCTAAACACTGAAGCTTTCTTT. The full variable domain, with the rest looked up from reference TRBV5-1 and TRBJ1-1, is KAGVTQTPRYLIKTRGQQVTLSCSPISGHRSVSWYQQTPGQGLQFLFEYFSETQRNKGNFPGRFSGRQFSNSRSEMNVSTLELGDSALYLCASSLVTGRSLNTEAFFGQGTRLTVV.

The V and J genes are TRBV5-1 and TRBJ1-1; D remains unclear. Germline V gene sequence: CDR1 SGHRS, CDR2 YFSETQ. Trimming removed 4 bases at V and 0 bases at J, with 19 bases between. The CDR3 is 17 residues long. The CDR3 DNA follows: TGCGCCAGCAGCCCATCCGGTCCTTTAACCATGAACACTGAAGCTTTCTTT. As protein: CASSPSGPLTMNTEAFF.

This clonotype was counted only a few times. The gene calls are TRBV15 and TRBJ2-5, with D tentatively TRBD2 (6 bases). Trimming took 0 bases from V and 4 from J, leaving 12 bases between them. CDR3 length: 15 amino acids. CDR1 LNHNV and CDR2 YYDKDF come from the germline V gene (reference sequence). The CDR3 DNA reads as TGTGCCACCAGCAGAGATCAACTAGCAAGAGAGACCCAGTACTTC. Residues: CATSRDQLARETQYF. Variable domain in full (rest from reference TRBV15 and TRBJ2-5): DAMVIQNPRYQVTQFGKPVTLSCSQTLNHNVMYWYQQKSSQAPKLLFHYYDKDFNNEADTPDNFQSRRPNTSFCFLDIRSPGLGDTAMYLCATSRDQLARETQYFGPGTRLLVL.

The sample holds a few counts of this clonotype. The chain links TRBV5-1 to TRBJ1-1; possible D gene TRBD1, 5 bases. Germline V gene sequence: CDR1 SGHRS, CDR2 YFSETQ. The CDR3 covers 16 residues. V lost 4 bases and J 1 base, leaving 17 bases between the germline ends. The CDR3, as DNA: TGCGCCAGCAGCCGGAGGGGCACTCAGGGGAACACTGAAGCTTTCTTT. Translation: CASSRRGTQGNTEAFF.

The chain links TRBV20-1 to TRBJ2-2, with D perhaps TRBD2 (6 bases). Germline CDR1 DFQATT, CDR2 SNEGSKA (reference sequence). Trimming cost V 3 bases and J 1 base, with 9 bases left between them. The CDR3 contains 14 residues. The CDR3 DNA follows: TGCAGTGCTAGCGGGACTTTGAACACCGGGGAGCTGTTTTTT. Translated: CSASGTLNTGELFF.

The rearrangement links TRBV4-2 to TRBJ2-3, with 8 bases matching TRBD1. This CDR3 region has 15 residues. CDR1 LGHNA and CDR2 YNFKEQ come from the germline V gene. V was pared by 0 bases and J by 8 bases, with 7 bases of the junction left unmatched. CDR3 in DNA: TGTGCCAGCAGCCAAGAGGACAGGGCCAGAAGTACGCAGTATTTT. Translation: CASSQEDRARSTQYF.

This clonotype has more than one count but fewer than ten. The CDR3 bases are TGTGCCATCAGCATACAGGGGAGGGTCGACACTGAAGCTTTCTTT. This gives the protein CAISIQGRVDTEAFF. The chain links TRBV10-3 to TRBJ1-1, with 7 bases matching TRBD1. The CDR3 runs 15 residues. Trimming took 6 bases from V and 3 from J; bases not matched to a gene: 10. Germline-derived CDR1 and CDR2 are ENHRY and SYGVKD.

This chain's CDR3 is CSVVQGTGGELFF. The CDR3 DNA sequence: TGCAGCGTGGTACAGGGAACGGGCGGGGAGCTGTTTTTT. The chain is built from TRBV29-1 and TRBJ2-2; TRBD1 is a possible D gene (6 bases). V lost 6 bases to trimming and J lost 7 bases, with 15 bases between them. Germline CDR1 and CDR2: SQVTM and ANQGSEA. The CDR3 is 13 amino acids.

In this sample, this clonotype turned up a few times. The rearrangement joins TRBV7-2 to TRBJ2-7; TRBD1 or TRBD2 may be the D gene (5 bases each). The CDR3 contains 14 residues. The germline V gene encodes CDR1 SGHTA and CDR2 FQGNSA. V was clipped by 5 bases and J by 7 bases, with 18 bases between them. The CDR3 region is CASSPGAGLGEQYF. The CDR3 coding sequence is TGTGCCAGCAGCCCCGGGGCCGGCCTGGGGGAGCAGTACTTC.

J is TRBJ1-1 and V is TRBV20-1; D is unresolved. Trimming shortened V by 3 bases and J by 4 bases, and 15 bases separated the two germline ends. This CDR3 region has 14 residues. Germline V gene sequence: CDR1 DFQATT, CDR2 SNEGSKA (reference sequence). CDR3 residues: CSASFSIGGTEAFF. In DNA form, the CDR3 reads TGCAGTGCTAGCTTTAGCATTGGCGGCACTGAAGCTTTCTTT.

This sequence joins TRBV7-3 and TRBJ2-3, with 7 bases aligning to TRBD2. This CDR3 comprises 15 residues. Germline V lookup: CDR1 SGHTA, CDR2 FQGTGA. The J segment lost 5 bases and the V segment lost 1 base, leaving 6 bases of the junction unmatched. CDR3 protein: CASSLNSGIGDTQYF. The CDR3 DNA is TGTGCCAGCAGCTTAAACAGCGGGATAGGAGATACGCAGTATTTT.

In its sample, this clonotype was seen a few times. The chain links TRBV21-1 to TRBJ2-7; TRBD2, the table's D call, lacks a check against the DNA. TRBV21-1 represents a pseudogene. The CDR3 has 21 amino acids. CDR3 region: CASSTKPKISRDRTPPIEQYF. The CDR3 DNA follows: TGTGCCAGCAGCACAAAACCCAAAATTAGTCGCGACCGGACTCCACCCATCGAGCAGTACTTC.

The chain's CDR3 is CASTSLGASYNEQFF. The CDR3 bases are TGTGCCAGCACCTCACTGGGGGCAAGTTACAATGAGCAGTTCTTC. J is TRBJ2-1 and V is TRBV6-2 or TRBV6-3; D possibly corresponds to TRBD1 (6 bases). The V gene lost 7 bases and the J gene lost 4 bases, with 17 bases spanning the gap. The germline gives CDR1 MNHEY, CDR2 SVGEGT. The length of the CDR3 is 15 residues.

The genes are TRBV5-1 and TRBJ2-3; 11 bases map to TRBD2. Germline V gene lookup returns CDR1 SGHRS and CDR2 YFSETQ. The CDR3 runs to 18 residues. V was pared by 0 bases and J by 3 bases, with 9 bases of the junction left unmatched. The CDR3 spells CASSLGLAGTLGTDTQYF. The CDR3 DNA reads TGCGCCAGCAGCTTGGGACTAGCGGGGACCTTAGGAACAGATACGCAGTATTTT.

The sample holds many counts of this clonotype. The chain joins TRBV29-1 to TRBJ2-1; 7 bases match TRBD2. Trimming took 5 bases from V and 3 from J; bases not matched to a gene: 7. CDR1 is SQVTM, CDR2 ANQGSEA, per germline. CDR3 length: 14 residues. The CDR3 region has the DNA TGCAGCGTTAGTACCCAGCGGGGCTACAATGAGCAGTTCTTC. Amino acids: CSVSTQRGYNEQFF.

This chain joins TRBV20-1 and TRBJ2-7, with 9 bases fitting TRBD1. V shed 4 bases and J 1 base; nucleotides not matched to a gene: 2. The germline gives CDR1 DFQATT, CDR2 SNEGSKA (reference sequence). This CDR3 region has 13 residues. The CDR3 sequence is CSANGQGSYEQYF. CDR3 sequence (DNA): TGCAGTGCTAACGGACAGGGGTCCTACGAGCAGTACTTC.

This clonotype was recorded a few times. The J gene is TRBJ1-2, the V gene TRBV4-1, with a weak D call TRBD1 (5 bases). V was pared by 2 bases and J by 3 bases, with 16 bases between. Germline V gene sequence: CDR1 MGHRA, CDR2 YSYEKL. This CDR3 has 16 residues. This CDR3 is CASSQFFRGSDYGYTF. The CDR3 nucleotides are TGCGCCAGCAGCCAATTTTTCCGGGGCTCAGACTATGGCTACACCTTC.

This clonotype was detected a few times. J is TRBJ2-4 and V is TRBV7-2; maybe TRBD2 (7 bases). The CDR3 spans 15 residues. The V and J ends lost 8 bases and 3 bases respectively, with 17 bases between them. Germline values: CDR1 SGHTA, CDR2 FQGNSA. The CDR3 here is CASGEGVVDKNIQYF. The CDR3 nucleotides read TGTGCCAGCGGGGAGGGGGTTGTGGACAAAAACATTCAGTACTTC.

This clonotype was observed a handful of times. The chain carries TRBV25-1 and TRBJ1-6; D unresolved. This CDR3 spans 14 amino acids. Looked up from germline, CDR1 is MGHDK and CDR2 is SYGVNS. The V end was cut by 4 bases, the J end by 10 bases, with 14 bases between. CDR3 nucleotide sequence: TGTGCCAGCAGTGCCCTTAGCGGGGTCTCACCCCTCCACTTT. The encoded protein is CASSALSGVSPLHF.

The table lists this clonotype with many counts. J is TRBJ1-5 and V is TRBV9; 10 positions match TRBD1. There are 23 residues in the CDR3. Per the germline V gene, CDR1 is SGDLS and CDR2 is YYNGEE. V was pared by 1 base and J by 0 bases, with 22 bases of the junction left unmatched. The CDR3 DNA follows: TGTGCCAGCAGCGTAACGTACCCCCTTTGGACAGGGGGGGGTCTGTATAGCAATCAGCCCCAGCATTTT. Its translation: CASSVTYPLWTGGGLYSNQPQHF.

The rearrangement uses TRBV6-1 and TRBJ1-6, with D possibly TRBD1 on 6 matching bases. This CDR3 is 14 amino acids long. Germline V CDR1 and CDR2: MNHNS, SASEGT. Trimming left V 5 bases short and J 9 bases short, with 14 bases between. The CDR3 protein is CASSPTGTSSPLHF. The CDR3 DNA reads as TGTGCCAGCAGTCCGACGGGGACAAGTTCACCCCTCCACTTT.

This chain uses TRBV10-3 with TRBJ2-4; D gene uncertain. CDR3 length equals 14 residues. CDR1 and CDR2 from the germline V gene are ENHRY and SYGVKD. Trimming stripped 11 bases from V and 0 bases from J, with 14 bases between. The CDR3 sequence is CAASGGLAKNIQYF. In DNA, the CDR3 is TGTGCCGCCAGTGGCGGATTAGCCAAAAACATTCAGTACTTC.

This clonotype was counted at least ten times. The J gene is TRBJ2-7, the V gene TRBV2; D may be TRBD1 (6 bases). CDR1 and CDR2 from the germline V gene are SNHLY and FYNNEI. There are 14 residues in the CDR3. Trimming took off 7 bases at V and 2 bases at J, with 15 bases between the two ends. The CDR3 loop is CASTGRTEPYEQYF. For the CDR3, the DNA is TGTGCCAGCACCGGACGGACAGAACCCTACGAGCAGTACTTC.

This clonotype has only a few counts. The chain couples TRBV11-2 to TRBJ2-7, with a weak D call TRBD1 (6 bases). Trimming removed 3 bases at V and 6 bases at J, with 9 bases between. Germline CDR1 reads SGHAT; CDR2 reads FQNNGV. The CDR3 covers 12 residues. The CDR3 DNA follows: TGTGCCAGCAGCTTCGACAGGATCGAGCAGTACTTC. Translation gives CASSFDRIEQYF.